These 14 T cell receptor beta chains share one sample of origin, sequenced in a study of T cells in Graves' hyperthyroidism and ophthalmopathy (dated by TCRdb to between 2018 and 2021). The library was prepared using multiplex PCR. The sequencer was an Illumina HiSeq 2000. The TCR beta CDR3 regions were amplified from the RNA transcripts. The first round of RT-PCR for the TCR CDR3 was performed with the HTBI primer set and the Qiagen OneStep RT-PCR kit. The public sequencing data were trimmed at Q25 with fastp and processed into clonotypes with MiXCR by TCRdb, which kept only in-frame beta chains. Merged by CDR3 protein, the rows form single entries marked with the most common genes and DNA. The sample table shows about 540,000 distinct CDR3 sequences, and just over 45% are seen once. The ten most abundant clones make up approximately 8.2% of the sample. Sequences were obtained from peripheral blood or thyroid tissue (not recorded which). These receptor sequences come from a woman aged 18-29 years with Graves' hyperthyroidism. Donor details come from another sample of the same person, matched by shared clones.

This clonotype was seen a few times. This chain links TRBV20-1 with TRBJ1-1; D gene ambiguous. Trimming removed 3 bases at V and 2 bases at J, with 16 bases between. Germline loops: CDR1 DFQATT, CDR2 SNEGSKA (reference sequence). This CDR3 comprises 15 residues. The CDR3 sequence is CSASPQVGANTEAFF. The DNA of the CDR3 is TGCAGTGCTAGCCCCCAGGTGGGAGCCAACACTGAAGCTTTCTTT.

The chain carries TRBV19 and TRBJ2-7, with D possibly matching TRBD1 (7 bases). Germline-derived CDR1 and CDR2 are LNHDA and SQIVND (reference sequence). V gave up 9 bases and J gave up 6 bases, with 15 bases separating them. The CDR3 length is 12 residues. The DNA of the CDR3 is TGTGCCAGCTCGCGGGACAGAAGCGAGCAGTACTTC. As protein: CASSRDRSEQYF.

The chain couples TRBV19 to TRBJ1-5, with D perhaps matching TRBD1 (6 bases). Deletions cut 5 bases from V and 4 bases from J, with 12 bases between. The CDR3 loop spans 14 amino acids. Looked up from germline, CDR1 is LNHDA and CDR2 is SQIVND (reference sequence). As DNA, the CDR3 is TGTGCCAGTAGTCACAGGGCAGCAAATCAGCCCCAGCATTTT. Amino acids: CASSHRAANQPQHF.

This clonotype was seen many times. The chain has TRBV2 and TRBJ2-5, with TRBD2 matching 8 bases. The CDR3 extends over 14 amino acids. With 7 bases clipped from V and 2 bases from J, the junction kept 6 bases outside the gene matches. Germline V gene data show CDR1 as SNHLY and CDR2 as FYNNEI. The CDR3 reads CASTNGLAQETQYF. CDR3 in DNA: TGTGCCAGCACCAATGGACTAGCTCAAGAGACCCAGTACTTC. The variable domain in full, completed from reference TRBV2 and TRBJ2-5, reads EPEVTQTPSHQVTQMGQEVILRCVPISNHLYFYWYRQILGQKVEFLVSFYNNEISEKSEIFDDQFSVERPDGSNFTLKIRSTKLEDSAMYFCASTNGLAQETQYFGPGTRLLVL.

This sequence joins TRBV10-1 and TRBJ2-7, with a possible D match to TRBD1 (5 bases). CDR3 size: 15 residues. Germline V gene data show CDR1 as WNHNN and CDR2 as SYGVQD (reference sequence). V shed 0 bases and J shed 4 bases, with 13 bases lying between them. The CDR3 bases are TGCGCCAGCAGTGAGTCGAACAGGCCCTATTACGAGCAGTACTTC. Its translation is CASSESNRPYYEQYF.

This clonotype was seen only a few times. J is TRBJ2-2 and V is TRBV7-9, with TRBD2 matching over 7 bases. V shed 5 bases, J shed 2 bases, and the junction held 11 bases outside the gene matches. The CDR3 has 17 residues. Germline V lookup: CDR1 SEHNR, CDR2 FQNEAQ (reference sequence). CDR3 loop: CASSPQFSGANTGELFF. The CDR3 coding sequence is TGTGCCAGCAGCCCTCAATTCAGCGGGGCTAACACCGGGGAGCTGTTTTTT.

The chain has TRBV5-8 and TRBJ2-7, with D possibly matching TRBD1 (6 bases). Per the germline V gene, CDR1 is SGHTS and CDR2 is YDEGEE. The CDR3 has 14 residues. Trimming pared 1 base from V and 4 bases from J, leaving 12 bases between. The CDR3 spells CASSLWDTQYEQYF. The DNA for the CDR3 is TGTGCCAGCAGCTTGTGGGACACCCAATACGAGCAGTACTTC.

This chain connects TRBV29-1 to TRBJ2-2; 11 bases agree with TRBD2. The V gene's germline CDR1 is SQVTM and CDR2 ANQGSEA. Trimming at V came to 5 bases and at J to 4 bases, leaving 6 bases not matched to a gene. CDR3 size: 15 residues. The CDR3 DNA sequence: TGCAGCGTTACGACTAGCGGGAAGGGCACCGGGGAGCTGTTTTTT. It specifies CSVTTSGKGTGELFF.

CDR3 loop: CAITPGEDNEQFF. CDR3 in DNA: TGTGCCATCACCCCCGGGGAGGACAATGAGCAGTTCTTC. This sequence joins TRBV10-3 and TRBJ2-1; D is possibly TRBD2 (6 bases). This CDR3 is built from 13 residues. Trimming left V 7 bases short and J 5 bases short, with 12 bases between. Germline V gene lookup returns CDR1 ENHRY and CDR2 SYGVKD.

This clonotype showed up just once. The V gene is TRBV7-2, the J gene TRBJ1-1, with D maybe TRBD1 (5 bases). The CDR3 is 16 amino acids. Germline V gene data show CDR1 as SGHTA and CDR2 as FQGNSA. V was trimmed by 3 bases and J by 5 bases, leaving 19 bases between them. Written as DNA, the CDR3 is TGTGCCAGCAGCTTGGGGACCGCCGGGGGTTGGACTGAAGCTTTCTTT. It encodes CASSLGTAGGWTEAFF. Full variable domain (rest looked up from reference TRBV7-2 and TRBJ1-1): GAGVSQSPSNKVTEKGKDVELRCDPISGHTALYWYRQSLGQGLEFLIYFQGNSAPDKSGLPSDRFSAERTGGSVSTLTIQRTQQEDSAVYLCASSLGTAGGWTEAFFGQGTRLTVV.

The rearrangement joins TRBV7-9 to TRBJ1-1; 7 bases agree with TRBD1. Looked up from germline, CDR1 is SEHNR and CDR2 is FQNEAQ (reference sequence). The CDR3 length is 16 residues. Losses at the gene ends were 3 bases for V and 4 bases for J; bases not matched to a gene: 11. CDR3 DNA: TGTGCCAGCAGCTTGGAAACCAGGGGGGTCGGCACTGAAGCTTTCTTT. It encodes CASSLETRGVGTEAFF.

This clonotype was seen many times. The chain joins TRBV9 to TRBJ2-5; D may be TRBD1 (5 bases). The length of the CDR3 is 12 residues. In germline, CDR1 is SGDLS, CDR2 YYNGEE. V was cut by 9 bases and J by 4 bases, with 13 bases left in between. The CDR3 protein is CAIEWGGETQYF. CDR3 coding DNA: TGTGCCATCGAATGGGGCGGAGAGACCCAGTACTTC. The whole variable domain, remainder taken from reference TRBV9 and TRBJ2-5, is DSGVTQTPKHLITATGQRVTLRCSPRSGDLSVYWYQQSLDQGLQFLIQYYNGEERAKGNILERFSAQQFPDLHSELNLSSLELGDSALYFCAIEWGGETQYFGPGTRLLVL.

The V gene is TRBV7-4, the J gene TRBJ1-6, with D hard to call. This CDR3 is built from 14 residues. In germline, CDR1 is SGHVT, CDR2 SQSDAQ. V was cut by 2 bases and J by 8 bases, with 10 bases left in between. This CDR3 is CASSLRRMDSPLHF. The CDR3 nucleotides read TGTGCCAGCAGCTTACGGAGAATGGATTCACCCCTCCACTTT. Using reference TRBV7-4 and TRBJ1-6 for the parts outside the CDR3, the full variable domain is GAGVSQSPRYKVAKRGRDVALRCDSISGHVTLYWYRQTLGQGSEVLTYSQSDAQRDKSGRPSGRFSAERPERSVSTLKIQRTEQGDSAVYLCASSLRRMDSPLHFGNGTRLTVT.

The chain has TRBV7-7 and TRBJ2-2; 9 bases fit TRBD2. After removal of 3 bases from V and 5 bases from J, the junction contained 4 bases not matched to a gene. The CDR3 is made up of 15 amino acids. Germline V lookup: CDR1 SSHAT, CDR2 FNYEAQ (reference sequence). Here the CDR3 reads CASSFTLAGTGELFF. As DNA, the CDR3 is TGTGCCAGCAGCTTCACGCTAGCGGGAACCGGGGAGCTGTTTTTT.